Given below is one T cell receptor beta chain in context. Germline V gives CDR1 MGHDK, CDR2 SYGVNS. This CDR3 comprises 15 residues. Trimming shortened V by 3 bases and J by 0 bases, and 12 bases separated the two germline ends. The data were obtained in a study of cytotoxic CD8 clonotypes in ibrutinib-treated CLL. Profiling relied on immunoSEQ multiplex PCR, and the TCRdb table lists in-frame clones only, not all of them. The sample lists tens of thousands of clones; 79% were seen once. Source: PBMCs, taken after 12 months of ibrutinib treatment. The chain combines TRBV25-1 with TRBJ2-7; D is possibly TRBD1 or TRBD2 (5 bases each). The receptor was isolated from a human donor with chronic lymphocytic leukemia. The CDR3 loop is CASSDTSGTSYEQYF. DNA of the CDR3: TGTGCCAGCAGTGATACATCCGGGACCTCCTACGAGCAGTACTTC.